This T cell receptor beta chain was sequenced for a study of T cell responses to AZD1222 COVID-19 vaccine. Study in general: Analyses pooled second doses at about 4 or about 12 weeks. Study-wide results and limits: Spike-specific TCR breadth and depth grew following two AZD1222 doses.

The CDR3 has 16 amino acids. The V gene's germline CDR1 is SGDLS and CDR2 YYNGEE. The trim removed 3 bases at V and 8 bases at J, leaving 15 bases unmatched. Repertoires were generated with immunoSEQ multiplex PCR, while TCRdb's copy carries only in-frame clones and drops some. The table shows 100,000 to 150,000 clones, with about 89% occurring only once. Worth noting for this clone: The antigen is unknown.

This sequence originates from an adult in good health. This specimen consisted of peripheral blood, obtained on day 0 of AZD1222 vaccination. This chain uses TRBV9 with TRBJ1-2, with 8 bases fitting TRBD1. The CDR3 loop reads CASSASGGQGVVGYTF. DNA of the CDR3: TGTGCCAGCAGCGCATCAGGGGGCCAGGGGGTGGTAGGCTACACCTTC.